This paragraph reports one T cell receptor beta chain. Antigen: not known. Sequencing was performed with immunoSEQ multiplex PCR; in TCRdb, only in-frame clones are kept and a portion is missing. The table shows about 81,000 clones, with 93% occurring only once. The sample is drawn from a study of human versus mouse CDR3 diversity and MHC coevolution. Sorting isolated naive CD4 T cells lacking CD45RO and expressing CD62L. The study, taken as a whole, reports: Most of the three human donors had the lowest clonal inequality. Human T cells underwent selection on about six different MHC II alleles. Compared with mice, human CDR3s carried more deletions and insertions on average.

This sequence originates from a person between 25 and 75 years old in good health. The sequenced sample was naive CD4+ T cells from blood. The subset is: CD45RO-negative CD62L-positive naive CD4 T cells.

The CDR3 is CASSPTGKVNTEAFF. DNA of the CDR3: TGCGCCAGCAGCCCCACGGGGAAGGTAAACACTGAAGCTTTCTTT. The chain carries TRBV5-1 and TRBJ1-1; D remains unclear. From germline, CDR1 is SGHRS and CDR2 YFSETQ. CDR3 length equals 15 residues. Trimming left V 4 bases short and J 2 bases short, with 15 bases between.